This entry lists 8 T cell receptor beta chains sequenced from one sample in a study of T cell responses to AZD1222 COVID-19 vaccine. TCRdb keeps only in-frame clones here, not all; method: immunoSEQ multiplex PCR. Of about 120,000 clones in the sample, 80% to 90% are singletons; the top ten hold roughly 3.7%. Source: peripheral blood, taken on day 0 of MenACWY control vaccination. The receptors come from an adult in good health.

The CDR3 DNA sequence: TGTGCCAGTACGGGCGGGGCCGCGGGGGGCGGGCGCAATCAGCCCCAGCATTTT. It translates to CASTGGAAGGGRNQPQHF. The chain is built from TRBV19 and TRBJ1-5; a weak D match, TRBD1 (6 bases). The ends were cut back, 7 bases at V and 2 bases at J, with 24 bases in the middle. The CDR3 is made up of 18 amino acids. Germline-derived CDR1 and CDR2 are LNHDA and SQIVND (reference sequence).

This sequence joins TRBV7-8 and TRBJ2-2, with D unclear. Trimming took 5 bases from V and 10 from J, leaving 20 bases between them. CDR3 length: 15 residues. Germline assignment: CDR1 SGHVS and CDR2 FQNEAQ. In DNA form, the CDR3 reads TGTGCCAGCAGCCCCTCTTACCAGGAGAAAATGGAGCTGTTTTTT. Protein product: CASSPSYQEKMELFF.

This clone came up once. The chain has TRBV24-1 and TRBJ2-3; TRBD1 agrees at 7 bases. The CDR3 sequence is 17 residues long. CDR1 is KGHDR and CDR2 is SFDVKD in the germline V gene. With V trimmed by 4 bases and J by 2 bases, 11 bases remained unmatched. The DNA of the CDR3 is TGTGCCACCAGTGACTTACAGGGGCCACTGTCCACAGATACGCAGTATTTT. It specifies CATSDLQGPLSTDTQYF.

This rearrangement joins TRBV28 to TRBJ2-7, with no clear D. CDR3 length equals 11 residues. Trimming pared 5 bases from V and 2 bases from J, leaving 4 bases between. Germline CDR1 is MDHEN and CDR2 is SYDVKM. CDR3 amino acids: CASSTPYEQYF. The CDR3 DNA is TGTGCCAGCAGTACTCCCTACGAGCAGTACTTC. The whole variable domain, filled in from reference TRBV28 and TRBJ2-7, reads DVKVTQSSRYLVKRTGEKVFLECVQDMDHENMFWYRQDPGLGLRLIYFSYDVKMKEKGDIPEGYSVSREKKERFSLILESASTNQTSMYLCASSTPYEQYFGPGTRLTVT.

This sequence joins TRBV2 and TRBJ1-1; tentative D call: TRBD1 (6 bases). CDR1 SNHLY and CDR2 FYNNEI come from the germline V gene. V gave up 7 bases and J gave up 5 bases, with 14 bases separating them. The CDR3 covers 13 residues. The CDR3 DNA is TGTGCCAGCAACCGGGACACGGGAACTGAAGCTTTCTTT. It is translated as CASNRDTGTEAFF.

The CDR3 DNA sequence: TGCGCCAGCAGCCCCGATCCCGGGACAGGGGGAGATACGCAGTATTTT. Protein: CASSPDPGTGGDTQYF. This rearrangement joins TRBV4-3 to TRBJ2-3; the match to TRBD1 covers 11 bases. This CDR3 is built from 16 residues. CDR1 and CDR2 (germline): LGHNA, YSLEER. With 4 bases clipped from V and 5 bases from J, the junction kept 8 bases outside the gene matches.

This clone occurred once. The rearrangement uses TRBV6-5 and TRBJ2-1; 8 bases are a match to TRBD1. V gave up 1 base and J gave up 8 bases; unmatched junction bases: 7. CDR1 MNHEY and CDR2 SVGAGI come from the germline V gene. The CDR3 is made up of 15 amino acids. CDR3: CASSYYPQGAYEQFF. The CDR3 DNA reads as TGTGCCAGCAGTTACTACCCCCAGGGGGCCTATGAGCAGTTCTTC.

CDR3 sequence (DNA): TGTGCCAGCTCACCACCGGGACAGCCGGGAGATACGCAGTATTTT. This translates into CASSPPGQPGDTQYF. The genes are TRBV18 and TRBJ2-3; 7 bases fit TRBD1. Germline V gene data show CDR1 as KGHSH and CDR2 as LQKENI. The junction had 5 bases not matched to a gene; V was cut back by 0 bases and J by 5 bases. The CDR3 sequence is 15 residues long. Combining the CDR3 with reference TRBV18 and TRBJ2-3 gives the whole variable domain NAGVMQNPRHLVRRRGQEARLRCSPMKGHSHVYWYRQLPEEGLKFMVYLQKENIIDESGMPKERFSAEFPKEGPSILRIQQVVRGDSAAYFCASSPPGQPGDTQYFGPGTRLTVL.